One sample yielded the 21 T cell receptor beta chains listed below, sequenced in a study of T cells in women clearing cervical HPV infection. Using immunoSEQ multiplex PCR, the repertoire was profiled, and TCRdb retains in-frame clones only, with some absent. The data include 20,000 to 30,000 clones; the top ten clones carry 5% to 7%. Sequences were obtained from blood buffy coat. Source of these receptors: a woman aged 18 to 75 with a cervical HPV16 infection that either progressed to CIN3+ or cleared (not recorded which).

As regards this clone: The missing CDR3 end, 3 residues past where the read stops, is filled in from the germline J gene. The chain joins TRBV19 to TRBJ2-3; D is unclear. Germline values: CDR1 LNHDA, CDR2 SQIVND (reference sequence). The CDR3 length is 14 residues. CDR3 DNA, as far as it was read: TGTGCCAGTAATGACGGGTATAGCAATCAGCCG. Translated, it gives CASNDGYSNQP. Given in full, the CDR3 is CASNDGYSNQPQYF. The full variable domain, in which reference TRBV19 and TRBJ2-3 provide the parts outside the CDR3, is DGGITQSPKYLFRKEGQNVTLSCEQNLNHDAMYWYRQDPGQGLRLIYYSQIVNDFQKGDIAEGYSVSREKKESFPLTVTSAQKNPTAFYLCASNDGYSNQPQYFGPGTRLTVL.

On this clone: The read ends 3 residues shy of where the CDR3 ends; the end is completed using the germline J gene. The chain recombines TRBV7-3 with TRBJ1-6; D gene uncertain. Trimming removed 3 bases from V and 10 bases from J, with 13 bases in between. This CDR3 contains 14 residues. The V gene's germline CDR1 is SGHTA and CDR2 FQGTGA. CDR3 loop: CASSFGEGRSPLHF. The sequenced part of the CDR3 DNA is TGTGCCAGCAGCTTCGGGGAGGGTCGGTCACCC.

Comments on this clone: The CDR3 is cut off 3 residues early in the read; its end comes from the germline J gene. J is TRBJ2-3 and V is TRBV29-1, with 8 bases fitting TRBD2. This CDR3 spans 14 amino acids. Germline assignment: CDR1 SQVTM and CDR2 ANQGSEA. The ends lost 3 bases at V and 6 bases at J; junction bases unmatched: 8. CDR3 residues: CSVDFSGAPDTQYF. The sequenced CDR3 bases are TGCAGCGTTGACTTTAGCGGGGCCCCGGATACG.

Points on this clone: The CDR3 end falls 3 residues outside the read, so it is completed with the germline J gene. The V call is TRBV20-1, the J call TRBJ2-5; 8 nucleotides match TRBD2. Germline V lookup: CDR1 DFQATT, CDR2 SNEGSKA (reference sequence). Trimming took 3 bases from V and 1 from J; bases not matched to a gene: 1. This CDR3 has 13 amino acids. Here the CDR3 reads CSARSGGQETQYF. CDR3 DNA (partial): TGCAGTGCTAGGAGCGGGGGCCAAGAGACC.

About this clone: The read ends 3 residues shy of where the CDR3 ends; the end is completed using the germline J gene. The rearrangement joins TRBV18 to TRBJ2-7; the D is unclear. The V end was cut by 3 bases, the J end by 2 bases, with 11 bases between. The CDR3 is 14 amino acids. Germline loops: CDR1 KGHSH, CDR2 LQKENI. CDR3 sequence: CASSPAAFPYEQYF. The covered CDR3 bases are TGTGCCAGCTCACCGGCGGCTTTTCCCTACGAG.

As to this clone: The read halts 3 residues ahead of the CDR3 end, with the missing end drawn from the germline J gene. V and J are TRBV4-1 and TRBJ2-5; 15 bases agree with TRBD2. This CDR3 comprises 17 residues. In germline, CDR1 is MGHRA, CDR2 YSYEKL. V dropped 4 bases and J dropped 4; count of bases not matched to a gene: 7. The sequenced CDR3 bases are TGCGCCAGCAGCCCCGGGACTAGCGGGGGGAATTTAGAGACC. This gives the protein CASSPGTSGGNLET. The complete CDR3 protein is CASSPGTSGGNLETQYF.

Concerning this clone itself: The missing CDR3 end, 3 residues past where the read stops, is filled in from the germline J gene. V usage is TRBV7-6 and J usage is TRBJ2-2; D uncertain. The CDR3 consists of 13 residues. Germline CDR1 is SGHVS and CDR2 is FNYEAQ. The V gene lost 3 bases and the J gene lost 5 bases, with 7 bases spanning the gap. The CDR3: CASSFMRTGELFF. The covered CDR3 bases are TGTGCCAGCAGCTTCATGAGGACCGGGGAG.

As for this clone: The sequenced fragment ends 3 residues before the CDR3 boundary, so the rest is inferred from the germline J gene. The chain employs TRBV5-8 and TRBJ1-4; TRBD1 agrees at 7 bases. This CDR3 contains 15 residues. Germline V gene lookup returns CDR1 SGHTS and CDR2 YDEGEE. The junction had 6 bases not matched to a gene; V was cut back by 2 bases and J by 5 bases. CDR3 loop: CASSLGQAGNEKLFF. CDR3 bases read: TGTGCCAGCAGCTTAGGACAGGCTGGAAATGAAAAA.

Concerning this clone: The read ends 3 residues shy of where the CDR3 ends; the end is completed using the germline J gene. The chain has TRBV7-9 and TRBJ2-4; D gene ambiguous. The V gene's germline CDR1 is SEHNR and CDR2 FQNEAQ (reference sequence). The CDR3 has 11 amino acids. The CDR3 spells CASSLSGGQYF. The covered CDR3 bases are TGTGCCAGCAGCTTATCAGGTGGT. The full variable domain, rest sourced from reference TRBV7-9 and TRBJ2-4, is DTGVSQNPRHKITKRGQNVTFRCDPISEHNRLYWYRQTLGQGPEFLTYFQNEAQLEKSRLLSDRFSAERPKGSFSTLEIQRTEQGDSAMYLCASSLSGGQYFGAGTRLSVL.

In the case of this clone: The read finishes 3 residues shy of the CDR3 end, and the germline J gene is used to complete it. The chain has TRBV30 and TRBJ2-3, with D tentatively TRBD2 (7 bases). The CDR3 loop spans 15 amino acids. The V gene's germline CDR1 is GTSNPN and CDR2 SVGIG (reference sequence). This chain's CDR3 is CACIGGGWLSETQYF. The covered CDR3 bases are TGTGCCTGCATCGGCGGGGGCTGGTTATCGGAGACG.

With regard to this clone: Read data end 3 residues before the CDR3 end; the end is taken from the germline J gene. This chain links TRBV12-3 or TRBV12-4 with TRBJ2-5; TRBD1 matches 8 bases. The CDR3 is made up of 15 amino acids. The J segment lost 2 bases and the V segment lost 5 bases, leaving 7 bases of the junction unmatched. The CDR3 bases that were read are TGTGCCAGCAGTCGTTCCAGGGGGCGACAAGAGACC. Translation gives CASSRSRGRQET. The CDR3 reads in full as CASSRSRGRQETQYF.

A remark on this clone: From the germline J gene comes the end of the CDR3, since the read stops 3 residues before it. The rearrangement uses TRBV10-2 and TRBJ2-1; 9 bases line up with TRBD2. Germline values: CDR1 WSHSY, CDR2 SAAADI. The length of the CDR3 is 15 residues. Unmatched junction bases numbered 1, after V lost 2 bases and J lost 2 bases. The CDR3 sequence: CASSERGRAYNEQFF. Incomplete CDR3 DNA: TGCGCCAGCAGTGAGCGCGGGAGGGCCTACAATGAG.

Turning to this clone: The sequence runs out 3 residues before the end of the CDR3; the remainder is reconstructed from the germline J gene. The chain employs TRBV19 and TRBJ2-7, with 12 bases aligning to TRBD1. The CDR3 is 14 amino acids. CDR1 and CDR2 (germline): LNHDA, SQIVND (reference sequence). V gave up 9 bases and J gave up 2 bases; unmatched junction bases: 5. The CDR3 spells CASRDRGLPYEQYF. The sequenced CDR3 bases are TGTGCCAGCAGGGACAGGGGGCTACCCTACGAG. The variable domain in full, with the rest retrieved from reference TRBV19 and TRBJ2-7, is DGGITQSPKYLFRKEGQNVTLSCEQNLNHDAMYWYRQDPGQGLRLIYYSQIVNDFQKGDIAEGYSVSREKKESFPLTVTSAQKNPTAFYLCASRDRGLPYEQYFGPGTRLTVT.

CDR3 bases read: TGTGCCAGTCTCCAGGGAAATGAAAAA. The encoded protein is CASLQGNEK. The complete CDR3 sequence is CASLQGNEKLFF. The rearrangement links TRBV28 to TRBJ1-4, with D maybe TRBD1 (5 bases). Read coverage stops 3 residues before the CDR3 terminus; the germline J gene supplies the remainder. Trimming pared 9 bases from V and 5 bases from J, leaving 10 bases between. The V gene's germline CDR1 is MDHEN and CDR2 SYDVKM. The CDR3 sequence is 12 residues long.

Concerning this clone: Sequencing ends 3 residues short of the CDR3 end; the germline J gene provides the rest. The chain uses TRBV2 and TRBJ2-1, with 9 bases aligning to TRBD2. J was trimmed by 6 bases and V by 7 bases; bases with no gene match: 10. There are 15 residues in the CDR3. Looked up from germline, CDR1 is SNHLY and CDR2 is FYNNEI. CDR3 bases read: TGTGCCAGCACTTTTCTAGCGGGATCTATCAATGAG. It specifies CASTFLAGSINE. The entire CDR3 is CASTFLAGSINEQFF.

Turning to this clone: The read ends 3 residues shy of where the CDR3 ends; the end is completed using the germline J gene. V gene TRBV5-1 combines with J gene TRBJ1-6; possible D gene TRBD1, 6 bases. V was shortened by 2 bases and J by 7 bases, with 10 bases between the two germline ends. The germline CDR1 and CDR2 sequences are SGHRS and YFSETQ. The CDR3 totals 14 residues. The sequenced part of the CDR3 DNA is TGCGCCAGCAGCTTCGACAGGAGGAATTCACCC. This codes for CASSFDRRNSP. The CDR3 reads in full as CASSFDRRNSPLHF.

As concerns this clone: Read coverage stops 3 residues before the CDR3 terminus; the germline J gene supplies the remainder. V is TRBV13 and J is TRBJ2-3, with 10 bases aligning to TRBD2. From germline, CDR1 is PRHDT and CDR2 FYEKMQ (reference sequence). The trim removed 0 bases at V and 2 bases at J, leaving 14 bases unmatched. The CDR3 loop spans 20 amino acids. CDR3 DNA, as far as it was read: TGTGCCAGCAGCTTAGGCCTAAAGCTAGCGGGGGCGCGCGACACAGATACG. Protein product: CASSLGLKLAGARDTDT. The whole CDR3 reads CASSLGLKLAGARDTDTQYF.

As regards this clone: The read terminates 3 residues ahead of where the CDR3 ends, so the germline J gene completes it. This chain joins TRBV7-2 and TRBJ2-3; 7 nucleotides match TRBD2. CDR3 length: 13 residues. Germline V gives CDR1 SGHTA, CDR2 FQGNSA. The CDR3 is CASSLSRGETQYF. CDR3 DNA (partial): TGTGCCAGCAGCTTGTCACGGGGGGAGACG.

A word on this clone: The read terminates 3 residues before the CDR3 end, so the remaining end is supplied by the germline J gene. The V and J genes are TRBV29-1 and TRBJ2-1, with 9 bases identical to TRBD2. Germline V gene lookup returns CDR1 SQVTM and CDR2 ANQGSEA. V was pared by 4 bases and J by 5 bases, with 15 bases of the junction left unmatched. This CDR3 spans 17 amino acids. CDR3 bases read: TGCAGCGTTGTCCTACTAGCGGGCGGGGTTTATGACAATGAG. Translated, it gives CSVVLLAGGVYDNE. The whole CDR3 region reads CSVVLLAGGVYDNEQFF.

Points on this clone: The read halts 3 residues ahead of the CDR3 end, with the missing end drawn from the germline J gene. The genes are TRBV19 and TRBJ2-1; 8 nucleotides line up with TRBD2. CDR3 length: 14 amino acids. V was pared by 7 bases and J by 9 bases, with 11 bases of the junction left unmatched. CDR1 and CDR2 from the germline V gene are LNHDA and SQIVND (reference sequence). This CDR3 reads CASTPGTRGGEQFF. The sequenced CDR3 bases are TGTGCCAGTACCCCTGGGACTAGGGGCGGTGAG.

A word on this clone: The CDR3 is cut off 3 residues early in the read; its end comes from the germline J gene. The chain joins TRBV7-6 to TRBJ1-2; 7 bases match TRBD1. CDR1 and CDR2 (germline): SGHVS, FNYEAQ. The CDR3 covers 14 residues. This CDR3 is CASSFDIGGSDYTF. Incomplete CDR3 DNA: TGTGCCAGCAGCTTTGACATAGGGGGCTCCGAC.